One and the same sample provided the 25 T cell receptor beta chains below, sequenced in a study of T cell changes during pregnancy in multiple sclerosis. Only in-frame clones appear in the TCRdb table, and some are missing; sequencing was by immunoSEQ multiplex PCR. The repertoire includes roughly 40,000 clones, under 95% of them detected once, and 13% sits in the top ten. The input for sequencing was CD8+ T cells from peripheral blood mononuclear cells, taken in the first trimester of pregnancy. The receptors here all came from a female donor with multiple sclerosis, enrolled in a pregnancy study.

The genes are TRBV6-4 and TRBJ1-2; TRBD1 aligns across 9 bases. CDR3 length equals 14 residues. The germline gives CDR1 MRHNA, CDR2 SNTAGT. The trim removed 3 bases at V and 9 bases at J, leaving 8 bases unmatched. The CDR3 protein is CASSEDTGGKSYTF. The CDR3 nucleotides read TGTGCCAGCAGTGAAGATACAGGGGGCAAGAGCTACACCTTC.

CDR3 in amino acids: CASSVSGGVTSYGYTF. The CDR3 nucleotides are TGTGCCAGCAGCGTATCAGGGGGAGTCACCTCCTATGGCTACACCTTC. This chain joins TRBV9 and TRBJ1-2; TRBD1 matches 7 bases. This CDR3 is built from 16 residues. After removal of 1 base from V and 4 bases from J, the junction contained 10 bases not matched to a gene. CDR1 and CDR2 from the germline V gene are SGDLS and YYNGEE.

The V call is TRBV27, the J call TRBJ2-1, with TRBD2 matching over 7 bases. The germline V gene encodes CDR1 MNHEY and CDR2 SMNVEV (reference sequence). V lost 7 bases to trimming and J lost 1 base; unmatched junction nucleotides: 4. This CDR3 comprises 14 residues. The CDR3 DNA sequence: TGTGCCAGCACCATCGGGGGGTCCTACAATGAGCAGTTCTTC. Its translation is CASTIGGSYNEQFF.

The CDR3 DNA sequence: TGTGCCACGGGGGACGGTCACTCCTACGAGCAGTACTTC. Its protein product is CATGDGHSYEQYF. The chain recombines TRBV7-9 with TRBJ2-7; D perhaps matches TRBD2 (6 bases). Trimming left V 10 bases short and J 0 bases short, with 13 bases between. This CDR3 is 13 amino acids long. From germline, CDR1 is SEHNR and CDR2 FQNEAQ (reference sequence).

The rearrangement joins TRBV11-3 to TRBJ2-5; 8 bases are a match to TRBD2. Germline CDR1 is SGHNT and CDR2 is YENEEA. Trimming at V came to 5 bases and at J to 1 base, leaving 21 bases not matched to a gene. There are 20 residues in the CDR3. CDR3 bases: TGTGCCAGCAGCCTCCATTCCGGCGGGGGGCCGGGCTCTCTCCAAGAGACCCAGTACTTC. It translates to CASSLHSGGGPGSLQETQYF.

This clone occurred a few times. This rearrangement joins TRBV5-4 to TRBJ2-1; 7 bases align to TRBD2. In germline, CDR1 is SGHNT, CDR2 YYREEE (reference sequence). The CDR3 loop spans 13 amino acids. J lost 8 bases, V lost 1 base, and 3 bases had no gene match. The CDR3 sequence: CASSLRGDHEQFF. In nucleotides, the CDR3 is TGTGCCAGCAGCTTGCGGGGGGACCATGAGCAGTTCTTC.

The rearrangement uses TRBV5-8 and TRBJ1-5; 7 nucleotides align to TRBD1. This CDR3 contains 16 residues. V gave up 4 bases and J gave up 4 bases; unmatched junction bases: 11. CDR1 and CDR2 (germline): SGHTS, YDEGEE. CDR3: CASSPPTGFGNQPQHF. As DNA, the CDR3 is TGTGCCAGCAGCCCCCCGACAGGGTTTGGGAATCAGCCCCAGCATTTT. The full variable domain, with the rest looked up from reference TRBV5-8 and TRBJ1-5, is EAGVTQSPTHLIKTRGQQATLRCSPISGHTSVYWYQQALGLGLQFLLWYDEGEERNRGNFPPRFSGRQFPNYSSELNVNALELEDSALYLCASSPPTGFGNQPQHFGDGTRLSIL.

CDR3 bases: TGTGCCAGCAGTTTATCGGGTTCCTTGGGGGGGATCGTGGAGACCCAGTACTTC. Translating gives CASSLSGSLGGIVETQYF. The V gene is TRBV27, the J gene TRBJ2-5; TRBD2 agrees at 7 bases. CDR1 is MNHEY, CDR2 SMNVEV, per germline (reference sequence). V shed 0 bases, J shed 5 bases, and the junction held 15 bases outside the gene matches. The CDR3 spans 18 residues.

The chain joins TRBV7-2 to TRBJ2-2; 8 bases match TRBD2. V lost 8 bases to trimming and J lost 0 bases; unmatched junction nucleotides: 8. The CDR3 consists of 16 residues. Germline lookup yields CDR1 SGHTA and CDR2 FQGNSA. The CDR3 coding sequence is TGTGCCAGCGGCGATCCACTAGCGGCGAACACCGGGGAGCTGTTTTTT. Translated: CASGDPLAANTGELFF.

The V call is TRBV6-1, the J call TRBJ2-1; 10 positions match TRBD2. Germline CDR1 MNHNS, CDR2 SASEGT. The CDR3 runs to 15 residues. Trimming removed 0 bases from V and 4 bases from J; junction bases left unmatched: 0. CDR3 residues: CASSEASGGYNEQFF. In DNA, the CDR3 is TGTGCCAGCAGTGAAGCTAGCGGGGGGTACAATGAGCAGTTCTTC.

The genes are TRBV19 and TRBJ1-5; 9 nucleotides agree with TRBD1. Germline V gene sequence: CDR1 LNHDA, CDR2 SQIVND (reference sequence). V shed 6 bases and J 6 bases; nucleotides not matched to a gene: 9. This CDR3 region has 15 residues. The CDR3 DNA reads TGTGCCAGTAGGACACAGGGGGCGCGGACTCAGCCCCAGCATTTT. As protein: CASRTQGARTQPQHF. Variable domain in full (rest from reference TRBV19 and TRBJ1-5): DGGITQSPKYLFRKEGQNVTLSCEQNLNHDAMYWYRQDPGQGLRLIYYSQIVNDFQKGDIAEGYSVSREKKESFPLTVTSAQKNPTAFYLCASRTQGARTQPQHFGDGTRLSIL.

V and J are TRBV14 and TRBJ1-2; possibly TRBD1 for D (5 bases). Germline V lookup: CDR1 SGHDN, CDR2 FVKESK. The ends were cut back, 5 bases at V and 7 bases at J, with 14 bases in the middle. This CDR3 spans 13 amino acids. This CDR3 is CASSAPGLFGYTF. The CDR3 DNA reads TGTGCCAGCAGCGCCCCAGGGTTGTTTGGCTACACCTTC.

This chain links TRBV19 with TRBJ1-6, with D unclear. The germline CDR1 and CDR2 sequences are LNHDA and SQIVND (reference sequence). The CDR3 is made up of 13 amino acids. V was clipped by 2 bases and J by 7 bases, with 6 bases between them. Here the CDR3 DNA reads TGTGCCAGTAGTATACCGGGGAATTCACCCCTCCACTTT. It translates to CASSIPGNSPLHF.

CDR3 nucleotide sequence: TGCGCCAGCAGCCAAGTGATGGACAGACCGTACGAGCAGTACTTC. As protein: CASSQVMDRPYEQYF. V is TRBV4-1 and J is TRBJ2-7; D might be TRBD1 (6 bases). The CDR3 is made up of 15 amino acids. Trimming took off 1 base at V and 4 bases at J, with 14 bases between the two ends. CDR1 is MGHRA and CDR2 is YSYEKL in the germline V gene.

The V gene is TRBV9, the J gene TRBJ2-5, with 9 nucleotides matching TRBD1. The germline V gene encodes CDR1 SGDLS and CDR2 YYNGEE. V lost 4 bases, J lost 4 bases, and 8 bases stayed unmatched. The CDR3 contains 15 residues. The CDR3 here is CASSPGTGNGETQYF. The CDR3 bases are TGTGCCAGCAGCCCAGGGACAGGGAATGGAGAGACCCAGTACTTC.

This clone rates as medium-sized. This chain links TRBV9 with TRBJ2-5; a possible D gene is TRBD2 (5 bases). Germline V CDR1 and CDR2: SGDLS, YYNGEE. This CDR3 spans 15 amino acids. Between the trimmed V and J ends, which lost 0 bases and 1 base, there was a span of 10 bases. The CDR3 reads CASSVVGLAQETQYF. The CDR3, as DNA: TGTGCCAGCAGCGTAGTTGGCCTAGCCCAAGAGACCCAGTACTTC.

The J gene is TRBJ2-5, the V gene TRBV6-5, with D possibly being TRBD2 (6 bases). Per germline, CDR1 MNHEY and CDR2 SVGAGI. The V and J ends lost 5 bases and 5 bases respectively, with 15 bases between them. This CDR3 contains 14 residues. In DNA form, the CDR3 reads TGTGCCAGCAGTCAGACCGGGACTGCGGAGACCCAGTACTTC. Translated: CASSQTGTAETQYF.

CDR3 loop: CASSEETAHSYEQYF. DNA of the CDR3: TGTGCCAGCAGTGAAGAGACAGCTCACTCCTACGAGCAGTACTTC. J is TRBJ2-7 and V is TRBV6-1, with D perhaps matching TRBD1 (5 bases). V lost 1 base and J lost 0, with 10 bases in between. The CDR3 runs to 15 residues. Germline CDR1 is MNHNS and CDR2 is SASEGT.

The chain carries TRBV6-5 and TRBJ2-3, with TRBD2 matching 8 bases. Unmatched junction bases numbered 0, after V lost 0 bases and J lost 1 base. The CDR3 has 15 amino acids. In germline, CDR1 is MNHEY, CDR2 SVGAGI. The CDR3 region has the DNA TGTGCCAGCAGTTACTCGACTAGCGGCACAGATACGCAGTATTTT. Its translation is CASSYSTSGTDTQYF.

The chain has TRBV25-1 and TRBJ1-6; 7 bases map to TRBD1. The CDR3 is 14 amino acids. The germline V gene encodes CDR1 MGHDK and CDR2 SYGVNS. V was pared by 3 bases and J by 7 bases, with 3 bases of the junction left unmatched. As DNA, the CDR3 is TGTGCCAGCAGTGAGACAGGGAGCAATTCACCCCTCCACTTT. Amino acid sequence: CASSETGSNSPLHF.

This chain joins TRBV9 and TRBJ2-3; 12 nucleotides align to TRBD2. With 1 base clipped from V and 4 bases from J, the junction kept 1 base outside the gene matches. The CDR3 sequence is 15 residues long. The germline gives CDR1 SGDLS, CDR2 YYNGEE. CDR3 nucleotides: TGTGCCAGCAGCGTAACTAGCGGGGGGTCAGATACGCAGTATTTT. As protein: CASSVTSGGSDTQYF. Together with reference TRBV9 and TRBJ2-3, the CDR3 gives the full variable domain: DSGVTQTPKHLITATGQRVTLRCSPRSGDLSVYWYQQSLDQGLQFLIQYYNGEERAKGNILERFSAQQFPDLHSELNLSSLELGDSALYFCASSVTSGGSDTQYFGPGTRLTVL.

The V gene is TRBV27, the J gene TRBJ2-7; perhaps TRBD1 as D (6 bases). V lost 2 bases, J lost 5 bases, and 7 bases lay in between. The germline V gene encodes CDR1 MNHEY and CDR2 SMNVEV (reference sequence). The CDR3 length is 12 residues. Here the CDR3 DNA reads TGTGCCAGCAGTTTACAGGGGAACGAGCAGTACTTC. Its protein is CASSLQGNEQYF.

This sequence joins TRBV29-1 and TRBJ1-6; TRBD1 aligns across 9 bases. The length of the CDR3 is 13 residues. V dropped 6 bases and J dropped 8; count of bases not matched to a gene: 5. Germline values: CDR1 SQVTM, CDR2 ANQGSEA. This CDR3 is CSVGDRVDSPLHF. The CDR3, as DNA: TGCAGCGTGGGGGACAGGGTGGATTCACCCCTCCACTTT.

DNA of the CDR3: TGTGCCAGCAGCTCCCCCACAGGGGGCTTTGGGTCTAATGAAAAACTGTTTTTT. Translated, it gives CASSSPTGGFGSNEKLFF. J is TRBJ1-4 and V is TRBV7-6; TRBD1 matches 9 bases. Trimming at V came to 4 bases and at J to 3 bases, leaving 12 bases not matched to a gene. This CDR3 region has 18 residues. Germline assignment: CDR1 SGHVS and CDR2 FNYEAQ.

The V and J genes are TRBV7-6 and TRBJ1-2; TRBD1 agrees at 8 bases. Trimming removed 5 bases from V and 7 bases from J; junction bases left unmatched: 3. CDR1 and CDR2 from the germline V gene are SGHVS and FNYEAQ. CDR3 size: 12 residues. This CDR3 reads CASSLDRAGYTF. The CDR3 nucleotides are TGTGCCAGCAGCCTGGACAGGGCTGGCTACACCTTC. Using reference TRBV7-6 and TRBJ1-2 for the parts outside the CDR3, the full variable domain is GAGVSQSPRYKVTKRGQDVALRCDPISGHVSLYWYRQALGQGPEFLTYFNYEAQQDKSGLPNDRFSAERPEGSISTLTIQRTEQRDSAMYRCASSLDRAGYTFGSGTRLTVV.